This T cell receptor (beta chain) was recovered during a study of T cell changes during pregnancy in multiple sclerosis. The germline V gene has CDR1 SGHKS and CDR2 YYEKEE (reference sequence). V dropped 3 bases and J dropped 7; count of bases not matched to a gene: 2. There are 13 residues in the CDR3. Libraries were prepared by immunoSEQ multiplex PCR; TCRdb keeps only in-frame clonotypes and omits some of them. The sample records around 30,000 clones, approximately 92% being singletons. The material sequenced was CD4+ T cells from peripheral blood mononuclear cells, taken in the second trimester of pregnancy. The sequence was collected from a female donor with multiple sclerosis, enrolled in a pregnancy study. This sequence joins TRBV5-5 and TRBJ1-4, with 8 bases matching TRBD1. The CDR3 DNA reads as TGTGCCAGCAGCTCCGGGACAGGTGAAAAACTGTTTTTT. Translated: CASSSGTGEKLFF.